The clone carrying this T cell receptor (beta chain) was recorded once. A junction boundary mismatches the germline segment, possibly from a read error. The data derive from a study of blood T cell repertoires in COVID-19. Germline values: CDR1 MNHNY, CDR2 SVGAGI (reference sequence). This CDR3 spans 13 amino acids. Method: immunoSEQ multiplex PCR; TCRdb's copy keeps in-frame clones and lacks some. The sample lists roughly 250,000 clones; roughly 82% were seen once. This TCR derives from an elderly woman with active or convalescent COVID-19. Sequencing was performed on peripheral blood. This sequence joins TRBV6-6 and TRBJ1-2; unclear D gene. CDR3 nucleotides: TGTGCCAGCAGTTACCGGCAACCGACGACAAACTCCTTC. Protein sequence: CASSYRQPTTNSF.